The 9 T cell receptor beta chains in this list originate from one sample, sequenced in a study of T cell changes during pregnancy in multiple sclerosis. Clones were read by immunoSEQ multiplex PCR, and TCRdb kept only the in-frame ones, dropping some. The repertoire holds under 75,000 clones, with approximately 93% as singletons. The starting material was CD8+ T cells from peripheral blood mononuclear cells, obtained in the second trimester of pregnancy. All receptors derive from a female donor with multiple sclerosis, enrolled in a pregnancy study.

This chain links TRBV10-1 with TRBJ2-7; 7 nucleotides agree with TRBD1. The CDR3 is 13 residues long. Germline values: CDR1 WNHNN, CDR2 SYGVQD (reference sequence). V lost 3 bases to trimming and J lost 3 bases; unmatched junction nucleotides: 2. The CDR3 nucleotides read TGCGCCAGCAGTGAAGGACAGGTCTACGAGCAGTACTTC. Its translation is CASSEGQVYEQYF.

The rearrangement uses TRBV4-1 and TRBJ2-5; 13 bases agree with TRBD2. The CDR3 is 16 amino acids. The V segment lost 4 bases and the J segment 5 bases; nucleotides outside the gene matches: 7. Germline CDR1 is MGHRA and CDR2 is YSYEKL. CDR3 in DNA: TGCGCCAGCAGCCTCCGGACTAGCGGGAGTGGGGAGACCCAGTACTTC. This sequence encodes CASSLRTSGSGETQYF.

V is TRBV19 and J is TRBJ2-2; D may be TRBD1 (6 bases). Germline CDR1 reads LNHDA; CDR2 reads SQIVND (reference sequence). The CDR3 runs 15 residues. Trimming took 5 bases from V and 0 from J, leaving 10 bases between them. Here the CDR3 reads CASSSGVTNTGELFF. DNA for the CDR3: TGTGCCAGTAGTTCAGGGGTGACGAACACCGGGGAGCTGTTTTTT.

This chain links TRBV2 with TRBJ2-7, with 7 bases aligning to TRBD1. Unmatched junction bases numbered 11, after V lost 6 bases and J lost 3 bases. The CDR3 is made up of 15 amino acids. In germline, CDR1 is SNHLY, CDR2 FYNNEI. CDR3 nucleotides: TGTGCCAGCAGAGCGACCGGGACAGTACACTACGAGCAGTACTTC. Encoded protein: CASRATGTVHYEQYF. The entire variable domain, with the rest obtained from reference TRBV2 and TRBJ2-7, is as follows: EPEVTQTPSHQVTQMGQEVILRCVPISNHLYFYWYRQILGQKVEFLVSFYNNEISEKSEIFDDQFSVERPDGSNFTLKIRSTKLEDSAMYFCASRATGTVHYEQYFGPGTRLTVT.

The chain links TRBV4-2 to TRBJ2-2; D perhaps matches TRBD1 (6 bases). The CDR3 has 14 amino acids. Between the trimmed V and J ends, which lost 4 bases and 5 bases, there was a span of 11 bases. Germline values: CDR1 LGHNA, CDR2 YNFKEQ. The CDR3 reads CASSLFTGTGELFF. The CDR3 nucleotides read TGTGCCAGCAGCCTATTTACAGGGACCGGGGAGCTGTTTTTT.

The chain is built from TRBV28 and TRBJ2-2; 11 nucleotides agree with TRBD1. The CDR3 contains 16 residues. CDR1 and CDR2 (germline): MDHEN, SYDVKM. The V segment lost 2 bases and the J segment 4 bases; nucleotides outside the gene matches: 3. The CDR3 sequence: CASSLRGQGVTGELFF. The DNA of the CDR3 is TGTGCCAGCAGTTTAAGGGGACAGGGGGTCACCGGGGAGCTGTTTTTT. Combining the CDR3 with reference TRBV28 and TRBJ2-2 gives the whole variable domain DVKVTQSSRYLVKRTGEKVFLECVQDMDHENMFWYRQDPGLGLRLIYFSYDVKMKEKGDIPEGYSVSREKKERFSLILESASTNQTSMYLCASSLRGQGVTGELFFGEGSRLTVL.

The J gene is TRBJ1-2, the V gene TRBV4-1; D perhaps matches TRBD1 (5 bases). CDR3 length: 14 residues. Germline V gene data show CDR1 as MGHRA and CDR2 as YSYEKL. V dropped 1 base and J dropped 10 bases, with 16 bases sitting between them. CDR3 loop: CASSQVAGSTTYTF. For the CDR3, the DNA is TGCGCCAGCAGCCAAGTGGCAGGGTCTACTACCTACACCTTC.

V usage is TRBV6-1 and J usage is TRBJ2-7; 7 bases line up with TRBD2. With 7 bases clipped from V and 6 bases from J, the junction kept 15 bases outside the gene matches. The V gene's germline CDR1 is MNHNS and CDR2 SASEGT. The CDR3 is 15 residues long. The CDR3 DNA reads as TGTGCCAGCACTCCCCTAAAGCGGGATCCTGGCGAGCAGTACTTC. It specifies CASTPLKRDPGEQYF.

The sample holds one count of this clone. In DNA, the CDR3 is TGTGCCAGCAAAGTCAGCGTAGCCTACGAGCAGTACTTC. Protein sequence: CASKVSVAYEQYF. The J gene is TRBJ2-7, the V gene TRBV27; D not resolved. The length of the CDR3 is 13 residues. The germline V gene has CDR1 MNHEY and CDR2 SMNVEV (reference sequence). Trimming left V 7 bases short and J 2 bases short, with 12 bases between.